This passage covers 27 T cell receptor beta chains from one sample sequenced in a study of CD8+ T cells in alopecia areata. Following RNA extraction, reverse transcription yielded cDNA that acted as the sequencing template. The repertoire was sequenced with immunoSEQ multiplex PCR; TCRdb's copy has only in-frame clones and lacks some. This sample yields roughly 190,000 clones, of which about three fifths are seen a single time; 3% to 3.5% belongs to the top ten. Stated treatment: oral pan-JAK inhibitor, 5-10 mg twice daily. The sample was CD4+ T cells sorted from blood, taken at week 4, from a patient treated with tofacitinib. The receptors were sampled from a human donor with alopecia areata.

The chain uses TRBV6-1 and TRBJ2-5, with D possibly matching TRBD2 (6 bases). V lost 3 bases and J 3 bases, leaving 23 bases between the germline ends. Germline CDR1 is MNHNS and CDR2 is SASEGT. The CDR3 consists of 18 residues. The CDR3 loop is CASSENGAASGGEETQYF. In DNA, the CDR3 is TGTGCCAGCAGTGAGAATGGGGCAGCCTCAGGCGGGGAAGAGACCCAGTACTTC.

This clone occurred a few times. The chain combines TRBV6-5 with TRBJ2-2; the D gene is possibly TRBD2 (6 bases). V gave up 7 bases and J gave up 2 bases, with 11 bases separating them. The CDR3 consists of 14 residues. CDR1 and CDR2 (germline): MNHEY, SVGAGI. The chain's CDR3 is CASKIGGNTGELFF. CDR3 nucleotides: TGTGCCAGCAAAATCGGGGGAAACACCGGGGAGCTGTTTTTT.

The chain combines TRBV27 with TRBJ2-7; perhaps D is TRBD1 or TRBD2 (5 bases each). Germline V gene data show CDR1 as MNHEY and CDR2 as SMNVEV (reference sequence). This CDR3 has 14 residues. Trimming removed 3 bases at V and 3 bases at J, with 12 bases between. CDR3 coding DNA: TGTGCCAGCAGTTTGAAAGCGAGGGGCTACGAGCAGTACTTC. Protein: CASSLKARGYEQYF.

The CDR3 protein is CASSLRLAPTYEQYF. The DNA of the CDR3 is TGTGCCAGCAGTTTGAGACTAGCGCCTACCTACGAGCAGTACTTC. The chain recombines TRBV27 with TRBJ2-7; TRBD2 aligns across 8 bases. The CDR3 loop spans 15 amino acids. Germline lookup yields CDR1 MNHEY and CDR2 SMNVEV (reference sequence). V shed 3 bases and J 2 bases; nucleotides not matched to a gene: 6.

This chain joins TRBV6-5 and TRBJ2-7, with a possible D match to TRBD2 (6 bases). The CDR3 runs 14 residues. The V and J ends lost 6 bases and 6 bases respectively, with 18 bases between them. Germline V lookup: CDR1 MNHEY, CDR2 SVGAGI. CDR3: CASRPSAGNREQYF. In DNA form, the CDR3 reads TGTGCCAGCAGACCCTCGGCGGGGAACCGCGAGCAGTACTTC.

The rearrangement links TRBV19 to TRBJ2-2, with D unclear. The CDR3 covers 14 residues. Trimming stripped 0 bases from V and 6 bases from J, with 8 bases between. The V gene's germline CDR1 is LNHDA and CDR2 SQIVND (reference sequence). The CDR3 coding sequence is TGTGCCAGTAGTATAGATGCCTGGGCCGGGGAGCTGTTTTTT. It translates to CASSIDAWAGELFF.

This chain uses TRBV5-6 with TRBJ2-7; TRBD2 is a possible D gene (6 bases). V lost 6 bases, J lost 5 bases, and 18 bases lay in between. This CDR3 comprises 14 residues. In germline, CDR1 is SGHDT, CDR2 YYEEEE. CDR3 region: CASTPWREVNEQYF. CDR3 DNA sequence: TGTGCCAGCACCCCCTGGAGGGAAGTTAACGAGCAGTACTTC.

The rearrangement uses TRBV2 and TRBJ1-5, with a weak D call TRBD1 (5 bases). The CDR3 totals 13 residues. Trimming cost V 8 bases and J 7 bases, with 15 bases left between them. The V gene's germline CDR1 is SNHLY and CDR2 FYNNEI. CDR3 sequence reads: CASGTGAEQPQHF. Here the CDR3 DNA reads TGTGCCAGCGGAACTGGGGCGGAACAGCCCCAGCATTTT.

This chain uses TRBV7-8 with TRBJ2-3; 7 bases map to TRBD2. With 4 bases clipped from V and 1 base from J, the junction kept 5 bases outside the gene matches. Germline V gene data show CDR1 as SGHVS and CDR2 as FQNEAQ. The CDR3 has 15 residues. DNA of the CDR3: TGTGCCAGCAGCTCCGGACTAGTCGGCACAGATACGCAGTATTTT. Protein: CASSSGLVGTDTQYF.

This clone appeared once. The chain employs TRBV5-1 and TRBJ2-5; unclear D gene. The V gene lost 1 base and the J gene lost 4 bases, with 8 bases spanning the gap. The CDR3 runs 13 residues. Germline V gene sequence: CDR1 SGHRS, CDR2 YFSETQ. CDR3 DNA: TGCGCCAGCAGCTTGCGATCCGCAGAGACCCAGTACTTC. Translated, it gives CASSLRSAETQYF. Looking up the rest from reference TRBV5-1 and TRBJ2-5 gives the full variable domain: KAGVTQTPRYLIKTRGQQVTLSCSPISGHRSVSWYQQTPGQGLQFLFEYFSETQRNKGNFPGRFSGRQFSNSRSEMNVSTLELGDSALYLCASSLRSAETQYFGPGTRLLVL.

The V call is TRBV30, the J call TRBJ1-5; a possible D gene is TRBD1 (6 bases). CDR3 length: 14 residues. The germline gives CDR1 GTSNPN, CDR2 SVGIG (reference sequence). Trimming cost V 2 bases and J 3 bases, with 11 bases left between them. Here the CDR3 DNA reads TGTGCCTGGAGTACAGGGTTGAACAATCAGCCCCAGCATTTT. Protein product: CAWSTGLNNQPQHF.

The chain has TRBV29-1 and TRBJ2-3; D is uncertain. The CDR3 totals 14 residues. V was pared by 4 bases and J by 1 base, with 12 bases between. Germline V gene sequence: CDR1 SQVTM, CDR2 ANQGSEA. CDR3: CSVVRSYGTDTQYF. The CDR3 DNA sequence: TGCAGCGTTGTAAGGAGTTACGGCACAGATACGCAGTATTTT.

The chain recombines TRBV9 with TRBJ1-6; D possibly corresponds to TRBD1 (5 bases). Germline CDR1 is SGDLS and CDR2 is YYNGEE. The CDR3 spans 14 residues. Trimming cost V 2 bases and J 10 bases, with 13 bases left between them. CDR3 nucleotide sequence: TGTGCCAGCAGCGTCGACAGTCTTAGGTCACCCCTCCACTTT. It is translated as CASSVDSLRSPLHF.

The gene calls are TRBV6-5 and TRBJ1-2; D remains ambiguous. V was pared by 0 bases and J by 8 bases, with 13 bases between. CDR3 length equals 14 residues. In germline, CDR1 is MNHEY, CDR2 SVGAGI. The CDR3 DNA follows: TGTGCCAGCAGTTACTCGTCGGGGAACGGCGGCTACACCTTC. Translation gives CASSYSSGNGGYTF.

V and J are TRBV14 and TRBJ2-1; 7 bases line up with TRBD1. This CDR3 is built from 16 residues. J lost 5 bases, V lost 1 base, and 8 bases had no gene match. The V gene's germline CDR1 is SGHDN and CDR2 FVKESK. CDR3 DNA sequence: TGTGCCAGCAGCCAAGTCTACACAGGGGTGAACAATGAGCAGTTCTTC. Protein product: CASSQVYTGVNNEQFF.

The chain couples TRBV30 to TRBJ1-2; 7 bases fit TRBD1. Germline CDR1 is GTSNPN and CDR2 is SVGIG (reference sequence). The CDR3 contains 15 residues. V shed 2 bases, J shed 1 base, and the junction held 7 bases outside the gene matches. This chain's CDR3 is CAWSPGQQINYGYTF. CDR3 nucleotide sequence: TGTGCCTGGAGTCCGGGACAGCAGATTAACTATGGCTACACCTTC.

The CDR3 loop reads CASSQRLIQFF. CDR3 nucleotide sequence: TGTGCCAGCAGCCAGAGACTAATCCAGTTCTTC. The V gene is TRBV5-4, the J gene TRBJ2-1, with a tentative D call TRBD2 (5 bases). CDR1 is SGHNT and CDR2 is YYREEE in the germline V gene (reference sequence). Deletions cut 4 bases from V and 13 bases from J, with 12 bases between. This CDR3 has 11 residues.

This rearrangement joins TRBV5-1 to TRBJ2-6; D is perhaps TRBD1 or TRBD2 (6 bases each). The CDR3 extends over 17 amino acids. The germline V gene has CDR1 SGHRS and CDR2 YFSETQ. Trimming stripped 3 bases from V and 0 bases from J, with 13 bases between. CDR3 in amino acids: CASSWGARNSGANVLTF. The CDR3 DNA follows: TGCGCCAGCAGCTGGGGGGCTCGGAACTCTGGGGCCAACGTCCTGACTTTC.

The V and J genes are TRBV10-3 and TRBJ2-1; TRBD2 is a possible D gene (5 bases). Germline values: CDR1 ENHRY, CDR2 SYGVKD. The CDR3 spans 14 residues. Trimming took off 4 bases at V and 5 bases at J, with 12 bases between the two ends. The CDR3 protein is CAISVLGLDNEQFF. The CDR3 region has the DNA TGTGCCATCAGTGTGTTAGGACTTGACAATGAGCAGTTCTTC.

This rearrangement joins TRBV4-1 to TRBJ2-1; D is unresolved. Trimming took off 3 bases at V and 9 bases at J, with 6 bases between the two ends. The CDR3 runs 11 residues. CDR1 and CDR2 (germline): MGHRA, YSYEKL. The CDR3 DNA is TGCGCCAGCAGCCAGCGGAGTGAGCAGTTCTTC. It specifies CASSQRSEQFF.

The genes are TRBV25-1 and TRBJ1-2; 9 bases map to TRBD1. The CDR3 has 15 amino acids. The germline gives CDR1 MGHDK, CDR2 SYGVNS. V was clipped by 4 bases and J by 5 bases; unmatched bases: 8. The chain's CDR3 is CASSGDRGLAYGYTF. CDR3 DNA sequence: TGTGCCAGCAGTGGCGACAGGGGGTTGGCTTATGGCTACACCTTC.

This chain links TRBV28 with TRBJ2-5; D not certain. CDR1 and CDR2 from the germline V gene are MDHEN and SYDVKM. The CDR3 covers 13 residues. The V end lost 8 bases, the J end lost 0 bases, and 10 bases lay between the germline ends. The CDR3, as DNA: TGTGCCAGCCTTTTACGGAACCAAGAGACCCAGTACTTC. This gives the protein CASLLRNQETQYF. Full variable domain (remainder filled in from reference TRBV28 and TRBJ2-5): DVKVTQSSRYLVKRTGEKVFLECVQDMDHENMFWYRQDPGLGLRLIYFSYDVKMKEKGDIPEGYSVSREKKERFSLILESASTNQTSMYLCASLLRNQETQYFGPGTRLLVL.

The V gene is TRBV29-1, the J gene TRBJ1-2, with 8 nucleotides matching TRBD1. CDR3 length: 14 residues. CDR1 is SQVTM and CDR2 is ANQGSEA in the germline V gene. The ends lost 6 bases at V and 6 bases at J; junction bases unmatched: 12. The CDR3 spells CSVETRGTGDGYTF. The DNA of the CDR3 is TGCAGCGTCGAAACCCGGGGGACAGGTGATGGCTACACCTTC.

J is TRBJ2-6 and V is TRBV7-9, with 8 bases aligning to TRBD2. V lost 2 bases and J lost 3; bases outside the gene matches: 9. The CDR3 runs to 18 residues. CDR1 and CDR2 (germline): SEHNR, FQNEAQ (reference sequence). Here the CDR3 DNA reads TGTGCCAGCAGCTTACGACCAGCGGGGGTAGGTGGGGCCAACGTCCTGACTTTC. Translated, it gives CASSLRPAGVGGANVLTF.

This clone was detected only once. This rearrangement joins TRBV9 to TRBJ1-2, with TRBD1 matching over 8 bases. Germline V gene data show CDR1 as SGDLS and CDR2 as YYNGEE. The CDR3 covers 16 residues. V trimming: 1 base; J trimming: 4 bases; junction bases outside the gene matches: 9. The CDR3 here is CASSVTPDRDGYGYTF. The CDR3 region has the DNA TGTGCCAGCAGCGTAACTCCGGACAGGGACGGCTATGGCTACACCTTC.

In its sample, this clone was seen a few times. V and J are TRBV11-2 and TRBJ2-6; the D gene is possibly TRBD1 (5 bases). Germline loops: CDR1 SGHAT, CDR2 FQNNGV. Trimming shortened V by 2 bases and J by 4 bases, and 12 bases separated the two germline ends. The CDR3 has 16 amino acids. Here the CDR3 DNA reads TGTGCCAGCAGCTTATTGGGGCTCTCGGGGGCCAACGTCCTGACTTTC. Its translation: CASSLLGLSGANVLTF.

A note on this clone: One end of the junction does not line up with germline, which may come from a read error. The genes are TRBV29-1 and TRBJ2-5; D is undetermined. CDR3 length: 12 amino acids. In germline, CDR1 is SQVTM, CDR2 ANQGSEA. CDR3 DNA: TGCAGCGTTGAAGACCATCAAGGGACCCAGTACTTC. Amino acid sequence: CSVEDHQGTQYF.